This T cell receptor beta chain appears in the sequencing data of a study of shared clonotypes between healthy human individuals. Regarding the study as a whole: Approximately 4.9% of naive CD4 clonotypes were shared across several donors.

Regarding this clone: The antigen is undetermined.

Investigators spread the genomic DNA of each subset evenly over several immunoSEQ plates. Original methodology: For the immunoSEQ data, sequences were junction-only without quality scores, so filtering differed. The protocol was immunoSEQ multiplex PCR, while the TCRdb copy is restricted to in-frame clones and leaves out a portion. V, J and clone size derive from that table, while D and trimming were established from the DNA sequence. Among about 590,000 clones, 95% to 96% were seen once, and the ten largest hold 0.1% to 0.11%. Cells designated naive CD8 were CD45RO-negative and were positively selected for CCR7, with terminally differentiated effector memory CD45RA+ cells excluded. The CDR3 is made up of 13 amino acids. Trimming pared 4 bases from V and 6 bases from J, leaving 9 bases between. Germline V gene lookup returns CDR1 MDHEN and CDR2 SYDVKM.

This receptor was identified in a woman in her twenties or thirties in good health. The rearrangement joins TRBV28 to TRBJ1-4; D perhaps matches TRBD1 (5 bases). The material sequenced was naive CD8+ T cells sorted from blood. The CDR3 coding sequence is TGTGCCAGCAGTTGGGGACCGGATGAAAAACTGTTTTTT. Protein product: CASSWGPDEKLFF.